These 20 T cell receptor beta chains were sequenced from one sample in a study of T cells in Graves' hyperthyroidism and ophthalmopathy. The CDR3 regions of TCR beta were amplified from RNA transcripts. In the first-round RT-PCR of the TCR CDR3, the HTBI primer set was used. One entry per CDR3 protein, called by TCRdb with MiXCR from the multiplex PCR reads. Among hundreds of thousands of distinct CDR3 sequences, approximately 14% were seen once, and the ten largest hold roughly 10%. Input material: blood. The origin of the receptors is a young woman with Graves' hyperthyroidism.

This rearrangement joins TRBV10-2 to TRBJ2-5; D gene ambiguous. Germline CDR1 WSHSY, CDR2 SAAADI. V shed 4 bases and J shed 1 base, with 13 bases lying between them. The CDR3 is 15 amino acids. The CDR3 nucleotides read TGCGCCAGCAGTGGTATCCCGGGCGGCCAAGAGACCCAGTACTTC. This encodes CASSGIPGGQETQYF.

The rearrangement uses TRBV7-9 and TRBJ2-7; D ambiguous. This CDR3 spans 12 amino acids. The V end was cut by 3 bases, the J end by 7 bases, with 10 bases between. In germline, CDR1 is SEHNR, CDR2 FQNEAQ (reference sequence). CDR3 region: CASSFPNREQYF. The CDR3 DNA follows: TGTGCCAGCAGCTTTCCCAACCGGGAGCAGTACTTC.

This clonotype was recorded many times. The chain joins TRBV28 to TRBJ1-1; unclear D gene. V shed 2 bases and J shed 4 bases, with 2 bases lying between them. Per germline, CDR1 MDHEN and CDR2 SYDVKM. This CDR3 has 11 amino acids. The CDR3 nucleotides read TGTGCCAGCAGTTTACCCACTGAAGCTTTCTTT. Amino acid sequence: CASSLPTEAFF.

Many counts were recorded for this clonotype. The J gene is TRBJ2-7, the V gene TRBV28, with 9 bases fitting TRBD2. The germline V gene has CDR1 MDHEN and CDR2 SYDVKM. The CDR3 sequence is 15 residues long. V shed 7 bases and J 6 bases; nucleotides not matched to a gene: 13. The CDR3 loop is CASKVPGGGAGEQYF. The CDR3 DNA is TGTGCCAGCAAAGTTCCCGGCGGGGGGGCTGGCGAGCAGTACTTC.

This clonotype has only one observation. The V gene is TRBV7-9, the J gene TRBJ2-3; 10 positions match TRBD2. CDR3 length equals 16 residues. In germline, CDR1 is SEHNR, CDR2 FQNEAQ (reference sequence). Unmatched junction bases numbered 10, after V lost 7 bases and J lost 3 bases. CDR3 region: CASTLWLAGETDTQYF. DNA of the CDR3: TGTGCCAGCACCCTATGGCTAGCGGGAGAGACAGATACGCAGTATTTT.

V and J are TRBV7-2 and TRBJ2-7; 8 bases map to TRBD2. The V segment lost 5 bases and the J segment 7 bases; nucleotides outside the gene matches: 13. The CDR3 has 15 residues. The germline CDR1 and CDR2 sequences are SGHTA and FQGNSA. The CDR3 spells CASSARSGSSKEQYF. In nucleotides, the CDR3 is TGTGCCAGCAGCGCGAGGAGCGGGAGTTCGAAGGAGCAGTACTTC.

The rearrangement joins TRBV19 to TRBJ2-7; D unclear. V lost 9 bases and J lost 2, with 8 bases in between. Germline V lookup: CDR1 LNHDA, CDR2 SQIVND (reference sequence). This CDR3 has 11 residues. CDR3 loop: CASGIPYEQYF. The CDR3 DNA reads TGTGCCAGCGGCATCCCCTACGAGCAGTACTTC.

The table lists this clonotype with many counts. The chain couples TRBV20-1 to TRBJ1-5; D perhaps matches TRBD1 (6 bases). CDR3 length equals 13 residues. V was clipped by 6 bases and J by 3 bases, with 12 bases between them. The germline gives CDR1 DFQATT, CDR2 SNEGSKA (reference sequence). The CDR3 nucleotides are TGCAGTGCCTCGGACAGAGACAATCAGCCCCAGCATTTT. It translates to CSASDRDNQPQHF.

The gene calls are TRBV11-2 and TRBJ2-7, with TRBD2 matching over 7 bases. CDR3 length: 14 amino acids. After removal of 10 bases from V and 2 bases from J, the junction contained 11 bases not matched to a gene. Germline V gene sequence: CDR1 SGHAT, CDR2 FQNNGV. In DNA form, the CDR3 reads TGTGCCATCAGTGTTGGCGGGGGAACCTACGAGCAGTACTTC. It is translated as CAISVGGGTYEQYF.

The J gene is TRBJ2-5, the V gene TRBV2, with 8 bases fitting TRBD2. This CDR3 region has 14 residues. Looked up from germline, CDR1 is SNHLY and CDR2 is FYNNEI. Germline trimming cut 6 bases from V and 9 bases from J; bases unmatched to any gene: 12. The CDR3 region has the DNA TGTGCCAGCAGCCCAAGCGGGAGACGGGAGGCCCAGTACTTC. Translation gives CASSPSGRREAQYF. The full variable domain, its missing parts supplied by reference TRBV2 and TRBJ2-5, is EPEVTQTPSHQVTQMGQEVILRCVPISNHLYFYWYRQILGQKVEFLVSFYNNEISEKSEIFDDQFSVERPDGSNFTLKIRSTKLEDSAMYFCASSPSGRREAQYFGPGTRLLVL.

The rearrangement uses TRBV20-1 and TRBJ2-2; no definite D call. V lost 1 base to trimming and J lost 4 bases, with 16 bases between them. Germline V CDR1 and CDR2: DFQATT, SNEGSKA (reference sequence). This CDR3 comprises 16 residues. The CDR3 loop is CSARGRADGPTGELFF. The CDR3 DNA sequence: TGCAGTGCTAGAGGAAGGGCGGACGGGCCCACCGGGGAGCTGTTTTTT.

The CDR3 sequence is CASSLGQGLDDYTF. The CDR3 DNA reads TGTGCCAGCAGTTTAGGCCAGGGACTGGATGACTACACCTTC. This chain connects TRBV12-3 or TRBV12-4 to TRBJ1-2, with a possible D match to TRBD1 (5 bases). Between the trimmed V and J ends, which lost 1 base and 10 bases, there was a span of 16 bases. The CDR3 length is 14 residues.

This clonotype was recorded at least ten times. The DNA for the CDR3 is TGCAGTGCCAAACTAGCGGGAGTTTCCTACGAGCAGTACTTC. The encoded protein is CSAKLAGVSYEQYF. The chain employs TRBV20-1 and TRBJ2-7, with 11 bases lining up with TRBD2. Germline loops: CDR1 DFQATT, CDR2 SNEGSKA (reference sequence). Unmatched junction bases numbered 5, after V lost 6 bases and J lost 1 base. CDR3 length equals 14 residues.

With respect to this clonotype: A much larger clone lies a single base off, so this may be a read error. V usage is TRBV20-1 and J usage is TRBJ2-1, with D maybe TRBD2 (6 bases). The J call could be wrong; TRBJ2-7 is a better fit for the DNA end. Germline CDR1 DFQATT, CDR2 SNEGSKA (reference sequence). This CDR3 contains 15 residues. Here the CDR3 reads CSARGSSADYNEQYF. DNA for the CDR3: TGCAGTGCTAGGGGTTCTAGCGCCGACTACAATGAGCAGTACTTC.

This clonotype was observed many times. This chain connects TRBV27 to TRBJ2-3; 7 nucleotides line up with TRBD1. Germline values: CDR1 MNHEY, CDR2 SMNVEV (reference sequence). The CDR3 has 13 residues. J lost 5 bases, V lost 5 bases, and 4 bases had no gene match. CDR3 coding DNA: TGTGCCAGCAGTCGGACAGGTGAAGATACGCAGTATTTT. It codes for CASSRTGEDTQYF.

This clonotype occurred many times. V and J are TRBV7-2 and TRBJ2-7; maybe TRBD1 (6 bases). V was cut by 2 bases and J by 2 bases, with 16 bases left in between. The CDR3 runs 16 residues. Germline CDR1 is SGHTA and CDR2 is FQGNSA. CDR3 in amino acids: CASSLLGTTKTYEQYF. The CDR3 region has the DNA TGTGCCAGCAGCTTATTGGGGACAACTAAGACCTACGAGCAGTACTTC.

At least ten counts were recorded for this clonotype. The V call is TRBV6-1, the J call TRBJ1-2; D call uncertain. CDR1 and CDR2 (germline): MNHNS, SASEGT. V lost 0 bases and J 0 bases, leaving 8 bases between the germline ends. The CDR3 is 15 amino acids. CDR3 in amino acids: CASSEAGYTNYGYTF. The CDR3 DNA reads as TGTGCCAGCAGTGAAGCAGGGTATACTAACTATGGCTACACCTTC.

This clonotype was detected many times. V usage is TRBV6-5 and J usage is TRBJ1-2; 8 bases agree with TRBD1. This CDR3 spans 14 amino acids. From germline, CDR1 is MNHEY and CDR2 SVGAGI. Trimming at V came to 0 bases and at J to 10 bases, leaving 7 bases not matched to a gene. The DNA for the CDR3 is TGTGCCAGCAGTTACTCGGGACAGGCTCGATCCTACACCTTC. Translated, it gives CASSYSGQARSYTF.

A few counts support this clonotype. The chain links TRBV7-2 to TRBJ2-3, with no clear D. This CDR3 is built from 12 residues. V was clipped by 3 bases and J by 6 bases, with 7 bases between them. Per germline, CDR1 SGHTA and CDR2 FQGNSA. The CDR3 here is CTSSLFRDTQYF. In nucleotides, the CDR3 is TGTACCAGCAGCTTGTTTAGGGATACGCAGTATTTT.

This sequence joins TRBV4-3 and TRBJ1-2; weak D call: TRBD1 (6 bases). The CDR3 is 14 residues long. CDR1 LGHNA and CDR2 YSLEER come from the germline V gene. V was shortened by 4 bases and J by 5 bases, with 14 bases between the two germline ends. CDR3: CASSPVAGDYGYTF. The CDR3 DNA follows: TGCGCCAGCAGCCCCGTGGCAGGGGATTATGGCTACACCTTC.